This T cell receptor beta chain was recovered during a study of CD8+ T cells in alopecia areata. This CDR3 spans 13 amino acids. Between the trimmed V and J ends, which lost 10 bases and 0 bases, there was a span of 13 bases. Germline CDR1 is MNHEY and CDR2 is SMNVEV (reference sequence). Study results and limitations: Clarity of TCR sharing across patients fell short of that in mice, possibly HLA-related. Normal skin contains resident alphabeta T cells, and these are also sequenced in scalp samples. Clonality exceeded that of normal scalp in lesional scalp, most notably in alopecia totalis/universalis.

PBMCs were stained for CD3, CD4 and CD8, and CD4+ and CD8+ T cells were sorted. Remarks on this clone: Its target is unknown.

Sequencing templates came from extracted RNA that was reverse transcribed into cDNA. Libraries were prepared by immunoSEQ multiplex PCR; TCRdb keeps only in-frame clonotypes and omits some of them. The sample contains about 120,000 clones, roughly 66% of which appear only once. Sequencing was performed on CD4+ T cells sorted from blood. The chain carries TRBV27 and TRBJ2-7, with D possibly matching TRBD1 (6 bases). This receptor was identified in a human donor in good health. The CDR3 is CATGDISSYEQYF. As DNA, the CDR3 is TGTGCCACCGGGGACATAAGCTCCTACGAGCAGTACTTC.